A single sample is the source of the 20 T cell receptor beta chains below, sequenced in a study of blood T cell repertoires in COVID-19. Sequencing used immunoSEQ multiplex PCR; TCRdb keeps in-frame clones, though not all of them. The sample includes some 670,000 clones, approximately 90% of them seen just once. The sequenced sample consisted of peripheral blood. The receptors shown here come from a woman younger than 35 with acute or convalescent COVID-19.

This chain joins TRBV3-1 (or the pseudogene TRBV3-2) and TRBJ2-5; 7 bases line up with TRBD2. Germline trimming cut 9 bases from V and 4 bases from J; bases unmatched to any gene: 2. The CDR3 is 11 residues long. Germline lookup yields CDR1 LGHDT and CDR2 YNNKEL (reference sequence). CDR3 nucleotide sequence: TGTGCCAGTTGGGGGGGAGAGACCCAGTACTTC. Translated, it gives CASWGGETQYF.

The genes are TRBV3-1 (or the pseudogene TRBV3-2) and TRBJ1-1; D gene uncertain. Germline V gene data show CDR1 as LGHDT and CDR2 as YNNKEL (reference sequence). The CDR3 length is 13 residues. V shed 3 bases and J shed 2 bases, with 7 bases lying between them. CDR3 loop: CASSHLVNTEAFF. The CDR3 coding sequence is TGTGCCAGCAGCCATTTAGTAAACACTGAAGCTTTCTTT.

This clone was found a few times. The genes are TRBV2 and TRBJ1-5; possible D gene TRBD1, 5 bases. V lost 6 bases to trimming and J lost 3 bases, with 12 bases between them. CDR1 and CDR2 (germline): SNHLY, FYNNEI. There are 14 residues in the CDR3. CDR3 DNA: TGTGCCAGCAGGGAGACAGATTACAATCAGCCCCAGCATTTT. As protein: CASRETDYNQPQHF.

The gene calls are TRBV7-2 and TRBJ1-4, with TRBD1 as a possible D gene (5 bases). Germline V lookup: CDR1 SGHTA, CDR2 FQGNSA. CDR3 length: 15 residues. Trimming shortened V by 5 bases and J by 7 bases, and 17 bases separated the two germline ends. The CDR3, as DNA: TGTGCCAGCAGCCCCTTGTCCTTCGGGGGTGAAAAACTGTTTTTT. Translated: CASSPLSFGGEKLFF.

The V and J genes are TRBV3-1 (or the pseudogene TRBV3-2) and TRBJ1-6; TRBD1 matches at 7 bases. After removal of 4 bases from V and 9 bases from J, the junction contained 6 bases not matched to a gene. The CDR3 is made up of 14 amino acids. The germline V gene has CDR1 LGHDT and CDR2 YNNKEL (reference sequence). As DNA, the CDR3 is TGTGCCAGCAGCCTAGACAGGGTTAGTTCACCCCTCCACTTT. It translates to CASSLDRVSSPLHF.

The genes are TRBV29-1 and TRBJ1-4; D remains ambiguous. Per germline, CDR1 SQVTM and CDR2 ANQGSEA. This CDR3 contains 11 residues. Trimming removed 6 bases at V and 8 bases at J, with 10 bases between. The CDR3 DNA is TGCAGCGTAGGTGAGGGAGAAAAACTGTTTTTT. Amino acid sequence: CSVGEGEKLFF. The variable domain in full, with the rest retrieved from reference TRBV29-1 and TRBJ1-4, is SAVISQKPSRDICQRGTSLTIQCQVDSQVTMMFWYRQQPGQSLTLIATANQGSEATYESGFVIDKFPISRPNLTFSTLTVSNMSPEDSSIYLCSVGEGEKLFFGSGTQLSVL.

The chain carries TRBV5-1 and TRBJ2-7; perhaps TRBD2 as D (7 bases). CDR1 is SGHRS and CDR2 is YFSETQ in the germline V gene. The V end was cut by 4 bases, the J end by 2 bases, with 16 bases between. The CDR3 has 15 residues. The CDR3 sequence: CASSDRTGGPYEQYF. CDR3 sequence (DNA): TGCGCCAGCAGCGACAGGACGGGGGGCCCCTACGAGCAGTACTTC.

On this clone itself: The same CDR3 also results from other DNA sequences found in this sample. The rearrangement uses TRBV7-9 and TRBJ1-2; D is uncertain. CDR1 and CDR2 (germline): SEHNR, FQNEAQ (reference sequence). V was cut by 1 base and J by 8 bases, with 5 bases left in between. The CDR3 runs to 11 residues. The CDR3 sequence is CASSLGLGYTF. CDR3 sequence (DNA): TGTGCCAGCAGCTTAGGGCTGGGCTACACCTTC.

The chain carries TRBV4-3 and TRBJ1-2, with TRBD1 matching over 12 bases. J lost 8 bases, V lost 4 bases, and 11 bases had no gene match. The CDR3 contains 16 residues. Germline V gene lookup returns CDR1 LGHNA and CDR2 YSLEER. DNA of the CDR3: TGCGCCAGCAGCCGCAAACCGGGACAGGGGGCTAGGGGCTACACCTTC. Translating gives CASSRKPGQGARGYTF.

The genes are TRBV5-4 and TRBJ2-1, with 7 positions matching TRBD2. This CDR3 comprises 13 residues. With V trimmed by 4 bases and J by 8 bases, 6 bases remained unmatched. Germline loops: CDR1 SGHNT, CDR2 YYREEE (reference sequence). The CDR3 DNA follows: TGTGCCAGCAGCCGGGGAGGGCCCGATGAGCAGTTCTTC. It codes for CASSRGGPDEQFF.

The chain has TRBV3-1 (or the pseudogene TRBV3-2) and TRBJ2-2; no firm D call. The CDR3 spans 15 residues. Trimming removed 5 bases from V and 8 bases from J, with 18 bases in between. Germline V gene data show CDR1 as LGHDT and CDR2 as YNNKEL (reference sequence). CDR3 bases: TGTGCCAGCAGCTCCCGGTCGGTGCAACAGGGGGAGCTGTTTTTT. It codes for CASSSRSVQQGELFF.

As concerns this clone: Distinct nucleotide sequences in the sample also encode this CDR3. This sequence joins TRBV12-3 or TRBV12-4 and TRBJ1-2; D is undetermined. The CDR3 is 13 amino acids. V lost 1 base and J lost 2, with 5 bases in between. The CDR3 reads CASSLGRNYGYTF. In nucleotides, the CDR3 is TGTGCCAGCAGTTTAGGTAGAAACTATGGCTACACCTTC.

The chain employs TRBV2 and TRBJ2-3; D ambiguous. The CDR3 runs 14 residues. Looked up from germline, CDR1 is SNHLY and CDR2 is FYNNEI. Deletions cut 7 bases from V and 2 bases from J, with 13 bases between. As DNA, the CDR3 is TGTGCCAGCACTATGAGACAAATCACAGATACGCAGTATTTT. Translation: CASTMRQITDTQYF.

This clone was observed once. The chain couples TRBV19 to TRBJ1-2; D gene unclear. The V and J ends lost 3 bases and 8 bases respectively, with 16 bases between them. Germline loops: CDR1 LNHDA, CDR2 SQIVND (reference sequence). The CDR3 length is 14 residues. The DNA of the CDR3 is TGTGCCAGTAGTATCCCTAGTATAGGTGGCGGCTACACCTTC. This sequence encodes CASSIPSIGGGYTF.

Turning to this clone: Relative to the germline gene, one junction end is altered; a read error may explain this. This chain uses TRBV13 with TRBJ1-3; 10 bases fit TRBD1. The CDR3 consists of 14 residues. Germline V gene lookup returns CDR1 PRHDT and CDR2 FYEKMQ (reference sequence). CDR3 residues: CASSVGQGVNTIYF. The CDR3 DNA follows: TGTGCCAGCAGCGTAGGACAGGGGGTGAACACCATATATTTT.

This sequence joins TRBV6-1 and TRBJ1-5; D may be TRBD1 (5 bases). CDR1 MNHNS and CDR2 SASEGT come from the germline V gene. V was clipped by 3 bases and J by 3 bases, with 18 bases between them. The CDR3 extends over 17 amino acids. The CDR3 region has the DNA TGTGCCAGCAGTGACCCCTTGGGGGGGATCAACAATCAGCCCCAGCATTTT. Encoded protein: CASSDPLGGINNQPQHF.

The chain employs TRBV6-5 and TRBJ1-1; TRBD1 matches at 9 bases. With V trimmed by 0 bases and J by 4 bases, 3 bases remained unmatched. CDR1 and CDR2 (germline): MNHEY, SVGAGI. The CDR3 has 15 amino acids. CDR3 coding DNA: TGTGCCAGCAGTTACTCCGGGACAGGGTCCACTGAAGCTTTCTTT. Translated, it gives CASSYSGTGSTEAFF.

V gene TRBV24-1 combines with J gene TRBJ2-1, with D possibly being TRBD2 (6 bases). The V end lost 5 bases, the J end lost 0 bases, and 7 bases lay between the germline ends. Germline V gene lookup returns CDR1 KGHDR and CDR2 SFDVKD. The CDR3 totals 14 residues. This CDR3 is CATSVGGSYNEQFF. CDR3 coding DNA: TGTGCCACCAGTGTGGGGGGCTCCTACAATGAGCAGTTCTTC.

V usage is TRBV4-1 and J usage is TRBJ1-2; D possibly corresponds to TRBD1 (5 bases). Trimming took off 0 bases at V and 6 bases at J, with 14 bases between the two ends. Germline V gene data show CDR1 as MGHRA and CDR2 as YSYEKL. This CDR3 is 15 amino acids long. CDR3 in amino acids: CASSQDGTGANGYTF. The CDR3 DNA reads TGCGCCAGCAGCCAAGATGGTACAGGAGCCAATGGCTACACCTTC.

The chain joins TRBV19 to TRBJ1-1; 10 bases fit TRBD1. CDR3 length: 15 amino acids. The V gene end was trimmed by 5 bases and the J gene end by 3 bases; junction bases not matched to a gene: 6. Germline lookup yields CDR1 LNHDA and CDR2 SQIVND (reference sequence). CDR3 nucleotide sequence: TGTGCCAGTAGTCGACGGACAGGGGGGGACACTGAAGCTTTCTTT. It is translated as CASSRRTGGDTEAFF.